A single sample gave rise to the 8 T cell receptor beta chains below, sequenced in a study of patients and donors after allogeneic stem cell transplantation. Using its own MiXCR run on the RT-PCR reads, TCRdb lists one record per CDR3 protein. The sample carries about 150,000 distinct CDR3 sequences, approximately 24% recorded once. The sample comprised blood, either unsorted or a sorted T cell fraction (not recorded which). The origin of the receptors is a human donor who was either an allogeneic HSCT recipient or a stem cell or donor lymphocyte infusion donor (not recorded which). It is not recorded whose cells these are; they may come from a transplant donor.

The chain's CDR3 is CASREIRGQGIGKLFF. The CDR3 DNA follows: TGTGCCAGCAGGGAAATCCGGGGACAGGGCATCGGAAAACTGTTTTTT. The chain combines TRBV27 with TRBJ1-4, with 9 bases fitting TRBD1. The junction had 15 bases not matched to a gene; V was cut back by 6 bases and J by 10 bases. From germline, CDR1 is MNHEY and CDR2 SMNVEV (reference sequence). The CDR3 sequence is 16 residues long.

This sequence joins TRBV25-1 and TRBJ2-5; D gene uncertain. Germline V CDR1 and CDR2: MGHDK, SYGVNS. This CDR3 region has 12 residues. The ends were cut back, 6 bases at V and 5 bases at J, with 10 bases in the middle. Here the CDR3 reads CASSRYLETQYF. CDR3 in DNA: TGTGCCAGCAGCAGGTATTTGGAGACCCAGTACTTC.

This chain uses TRBV10-3 with TRBJ2-5, with D unclear. Trimming left V 8 bases short and J 5 bases short, with 9 bases between. Germline loops: CDR1 ENHRY, CDR2 SYGVKD. The CDR3 sequence is 11 residues long. The CDR3 bases are TGTGCCATCGGCCCTCGGGAGACCCAGTACTTC. Protein product: CAIGPRETQYF.

The chain recombines TRBV6-2 or TRBV6-3 with TRBJ2-3; D may be TRBD1 or TRBD2 (5 bases each). V gave up 6 bases and J gave up 6 bases, with 19 bases separating them. The CDR3 runs to 15 residues. Per germline, CDR1 MNHEY and CDR2 SVGEGT. The CDR3 region is CASSPHFGTADTQYF. The CDR3 region has the DNA TGTGCCAGCAGCCCACACTTCGGGACGGCGGATACGCAGTATTTT.

The chain uses TRBV19 and TRBJ1-1; TRBD1 agrees at 9 bases. Germline V lookup: CDR1 LNHDA, CDR2 SQIVND (reference sequence). After removal of 5 bases from V and 1 base from J, the junction contained 5 bases not matched to a gene. The CDR3 runs to 15 residues. CDR3 in amino acids: CASSPNRGQNTEAFF. DNA of the CDR3: TGTGCCAGTAGTCCCAACAGGGGGCAGAACACTGAAGCTTTCTTT.

The V gene is TRBV7-9, the J gene TRBJ2-3; D is possibly TRBD2 (6 bases). This CDR3 region has 16 residues. Germline loops: CDR1 SEHNR, CDR2 FQNEAQ (reference sequence). Trimming left V 5 bases short and J 0 bases short, with 15 bases between. The CDR3 DNA is TGTGCCAGCAGCCCCGCGGTAGCGGTGAGCACAGATACGCAGTATTTT. Protein product: CASSPAVAVSTDTQYF.

The chain joins TRBV20-1 to TRBJ2-4; D is ambiguous. CDR1 and CDR2 from the germline V gene are DFQATT and SNEGSKA (reference sequence). Trimming took 0 bases from V and 0 from J, leaving 18 bases between them. The CDR3 contains 18 residues. The CDR3 sequence is CSARDRHFDQLAKNIQYF. The CDR3 nucleotides read TGCAGTGCTAGAGATAGGCACTTTGACCAACTAGCCAAAAACATTCAGTACTTC.

This clonotype appeared many times. The chain links TRBV20-1 to TRBJ1-4; the match to TRBD1 covers 8 bases. Germline V lookup: CDR1 DFQATT, CDR2 SNEGSKA (reference sequence). The CDR3 totals 13 residues. V was pared by 6 bases and J by 7 bases, with 7 bases of the junction left unmatched. Written as DNA, the CDR3 is TGCAGTGCGCCGACAGGGGCGGGTGAAAAACTGTTTTTT. This translates into CSAPTGAGEKLFF.